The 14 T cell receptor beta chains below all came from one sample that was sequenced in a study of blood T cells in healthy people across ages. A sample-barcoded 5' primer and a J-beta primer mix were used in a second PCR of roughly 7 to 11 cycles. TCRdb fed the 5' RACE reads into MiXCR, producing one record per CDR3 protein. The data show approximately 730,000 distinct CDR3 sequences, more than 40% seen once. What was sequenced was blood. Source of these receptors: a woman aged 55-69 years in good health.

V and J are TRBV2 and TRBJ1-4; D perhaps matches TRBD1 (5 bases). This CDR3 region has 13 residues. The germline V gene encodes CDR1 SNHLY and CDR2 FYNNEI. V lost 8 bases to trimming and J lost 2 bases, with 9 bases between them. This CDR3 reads CASGGGTNEKLFF. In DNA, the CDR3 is TGTGCCAGCGGCGGGGGTACTAATGAAAAACTGTTTTTT.

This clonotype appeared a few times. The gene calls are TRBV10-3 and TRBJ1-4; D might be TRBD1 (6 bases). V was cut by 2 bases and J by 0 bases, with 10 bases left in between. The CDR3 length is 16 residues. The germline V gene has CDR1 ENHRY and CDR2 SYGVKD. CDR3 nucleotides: TGTGCCATCAGTGAGGGACAGCTCTCAACTAATGAAAAACTGTTTTTT. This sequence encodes CAISEGQLSTNEKLFF.

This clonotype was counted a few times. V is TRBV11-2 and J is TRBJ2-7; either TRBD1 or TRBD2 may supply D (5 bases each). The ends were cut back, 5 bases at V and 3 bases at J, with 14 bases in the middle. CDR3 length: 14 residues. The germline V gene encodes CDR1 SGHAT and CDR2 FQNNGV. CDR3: CASSRPGPYYEQYF. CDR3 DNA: TGTGCCAGCAGCCGGCCGGGACCATACTACGAGCAGTACTTC. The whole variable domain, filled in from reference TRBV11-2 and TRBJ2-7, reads EAGVAQSPRYKIIEKRQSVAFWCNPISGHATLYWYQQILGQGPKLLIQFQNNGVVDDSQLPKDRFSAERLKGVDSTLKIQPAKLEDSAVYLCASSRPGPYYEQYFGPGTRLTVT.

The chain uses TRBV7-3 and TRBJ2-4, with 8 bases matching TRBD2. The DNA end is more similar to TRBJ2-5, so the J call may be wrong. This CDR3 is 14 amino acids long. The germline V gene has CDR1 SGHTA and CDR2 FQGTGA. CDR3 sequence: CASRLGGGTETQYF. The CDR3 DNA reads TGTGCCAGCAGACTTGGCGGGGGGACGGAGACCCAGTACTTC.

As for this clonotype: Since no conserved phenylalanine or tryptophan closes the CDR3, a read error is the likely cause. The DNA of the CDR3 is TGTGCCAGCAGCTTACTTAGCGGGGGTTTCCAAGAGACCCAGTACTTA. Encoded protein: CASSLLSGGFQETQYL. The gene calls are TRBV5-6 and TRBJ2-5; TRBD2 aligns across 9 bases. CDR1 is SGHDT, CDR2 YYEEEE, per germline. With V trimmed by 2 bases and J by 1 base, 6 bases remained unmatched. The CDR3 is 16 residues long.

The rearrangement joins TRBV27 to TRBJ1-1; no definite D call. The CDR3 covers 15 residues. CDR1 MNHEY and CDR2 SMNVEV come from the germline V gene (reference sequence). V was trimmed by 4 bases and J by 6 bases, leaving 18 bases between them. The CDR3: CASSSLGVISPEAFF. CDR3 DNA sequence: TGTGCCAGCAGTTCCCTCGGGGTGATAAGTCCTGAAGCTTTCTTT.

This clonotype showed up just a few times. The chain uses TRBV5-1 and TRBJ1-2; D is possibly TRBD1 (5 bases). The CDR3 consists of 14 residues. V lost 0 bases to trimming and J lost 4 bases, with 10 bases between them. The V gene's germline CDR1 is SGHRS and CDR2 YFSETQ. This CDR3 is CASSLEGRRYGYTF. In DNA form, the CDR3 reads TGCGCCAGCAGCTTGGAGGGACGTCGCTATGGCTACACCTTC.

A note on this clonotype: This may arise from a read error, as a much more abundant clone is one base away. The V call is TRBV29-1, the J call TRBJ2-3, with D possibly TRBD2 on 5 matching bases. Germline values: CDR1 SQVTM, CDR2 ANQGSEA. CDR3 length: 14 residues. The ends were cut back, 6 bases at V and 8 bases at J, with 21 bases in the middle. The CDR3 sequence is CSVVLAGRAGTQYF. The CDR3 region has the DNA TGCAGCGTGGTACTGGCGGGTCGTGCAGGTACGCAGTATTTT.

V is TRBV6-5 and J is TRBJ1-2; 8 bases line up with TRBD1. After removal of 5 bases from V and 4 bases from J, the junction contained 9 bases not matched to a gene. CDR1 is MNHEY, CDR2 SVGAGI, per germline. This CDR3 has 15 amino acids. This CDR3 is CASSHRGQGVYGYTF. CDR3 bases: TGTGCCAGCAGTCACCGAGGACAGGGAGTCTATGGCTACACCTTC.

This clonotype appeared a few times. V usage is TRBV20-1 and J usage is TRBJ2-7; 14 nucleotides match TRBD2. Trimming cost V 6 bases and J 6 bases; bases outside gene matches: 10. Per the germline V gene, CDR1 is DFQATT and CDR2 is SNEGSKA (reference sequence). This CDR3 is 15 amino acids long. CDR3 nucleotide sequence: TGCAGTGCCAGACGACTAGCGGGAGGGCCGCCCGAGCAGTACTTC. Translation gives CSARRLAGGPPEQYF.

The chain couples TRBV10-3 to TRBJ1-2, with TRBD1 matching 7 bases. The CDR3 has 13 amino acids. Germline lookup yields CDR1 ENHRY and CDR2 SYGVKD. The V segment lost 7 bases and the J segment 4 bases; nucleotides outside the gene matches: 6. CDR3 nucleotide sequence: TGTGCCATCACCCTGGACAGGACCTATGGCTACACCTTC. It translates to CAITLDRTYGYTF.

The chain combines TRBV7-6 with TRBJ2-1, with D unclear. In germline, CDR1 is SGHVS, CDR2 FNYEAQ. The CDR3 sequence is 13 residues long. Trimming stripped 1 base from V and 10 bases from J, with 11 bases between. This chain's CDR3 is CASSLGTDQEQFF. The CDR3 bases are TGTGCCAGCAGCTTAGGGACCGACCAGGAGCAGTTCTTC. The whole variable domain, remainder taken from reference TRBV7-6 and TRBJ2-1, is GAGVSQSPRYKVTKRGQDVALRCDPISGHVSLYWYRQALGQGPEFLTYFNYEAQQDKSGLPNDRFSAERPEGSISTLTIQRTEQRDSAMYRCASSLGTDQEQFFGPGTRLTVL.

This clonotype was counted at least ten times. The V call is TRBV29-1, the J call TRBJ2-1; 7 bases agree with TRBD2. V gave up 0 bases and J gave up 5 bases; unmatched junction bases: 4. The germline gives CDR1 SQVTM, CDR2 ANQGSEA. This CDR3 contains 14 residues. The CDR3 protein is CSVEEIREDNEQFF. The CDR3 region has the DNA TGCAGCGTTGAAGAGATCCGGGAGGACAATGAGCAGTTCTTC.

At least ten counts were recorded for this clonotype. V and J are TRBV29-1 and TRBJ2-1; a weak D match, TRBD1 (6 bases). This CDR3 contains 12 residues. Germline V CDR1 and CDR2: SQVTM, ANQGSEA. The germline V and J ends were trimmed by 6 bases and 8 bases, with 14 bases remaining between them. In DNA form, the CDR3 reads TGCAGCGTGCGGACTGAGGGGGATGAGCAGTTCTTC. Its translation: CSVRTEGDEQFF.